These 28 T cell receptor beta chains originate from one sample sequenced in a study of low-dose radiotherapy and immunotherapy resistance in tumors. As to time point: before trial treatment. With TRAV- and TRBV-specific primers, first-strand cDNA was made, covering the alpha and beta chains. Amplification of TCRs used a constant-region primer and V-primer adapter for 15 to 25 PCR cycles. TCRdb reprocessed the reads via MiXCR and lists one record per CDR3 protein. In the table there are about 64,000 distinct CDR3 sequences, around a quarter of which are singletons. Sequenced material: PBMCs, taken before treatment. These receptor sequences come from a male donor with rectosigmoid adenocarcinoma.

The CDR3 coding sequence is TGTGCCAGCAACGCAGGGTACCTTGAGCAGTTCTTC. Its translation: CASNAGYLEQFF. The rearrangement links TRBV28 to TRBJ2-1; D may be TRBD1 (5 bases). This CDR3 comprises 12 residues. Trimming took off 7 bases at V and 9 bases at J, with 13 bases between the two ends. Germline-derived CDR1 and CDR2 are MDHEN and SYDVKM.

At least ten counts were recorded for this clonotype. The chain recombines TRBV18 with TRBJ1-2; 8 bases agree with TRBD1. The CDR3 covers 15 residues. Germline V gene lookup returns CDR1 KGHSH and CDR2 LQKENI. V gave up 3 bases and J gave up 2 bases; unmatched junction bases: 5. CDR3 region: CASSPWDRSNYGYTF. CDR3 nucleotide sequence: TGTGCCAGCTCACCCTGGGACAGGAGCAACTATGGCTACACCTTC.

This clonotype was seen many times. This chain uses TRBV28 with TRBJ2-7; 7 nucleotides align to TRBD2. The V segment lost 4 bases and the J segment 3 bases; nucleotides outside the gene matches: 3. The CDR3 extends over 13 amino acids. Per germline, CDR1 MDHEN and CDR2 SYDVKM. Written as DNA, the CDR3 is TGTGCCAGCAGTTCGGGACTAAACTACGAGCAGTACTTC. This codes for CASSSGLNYEQYF. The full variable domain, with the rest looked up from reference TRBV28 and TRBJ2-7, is DVKVTQSSRYLVKRTGEKVFLECVQDMDHENMFWYRQDPGLGLRLIYFSYDVKMKEKGDIPEGYSVSREKKERFSLILESASTNQTSMYLCASSSGLNYEQYFGPGTRLTVT.

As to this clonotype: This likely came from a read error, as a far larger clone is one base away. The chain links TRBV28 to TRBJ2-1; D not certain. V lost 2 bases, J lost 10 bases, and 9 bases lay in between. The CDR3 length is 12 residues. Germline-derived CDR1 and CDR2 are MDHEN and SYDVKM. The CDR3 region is CASSLAYYEQFF. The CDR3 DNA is TGTGCCAGCAGTTTAGCCTACTACGAGCAGTTCTTC.

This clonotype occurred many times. CDR3 bases: TGTGCCAGCAGCGTACGACCGGGGAGCTCCTACGAGCAGTACTTC. It codes for CASSVRPGSSYEQYF. The J gene is TRBJ2-7, the V gene TRBV9; D possibly corresponds to TRBD2 (5 bases). The CDR3 has 15 amino acids. Germline V lookup: CDR1 SGDLS, CDR2 YYNGEE. V lost 1 base and J 0 bases, leaving 11 bases between the germline ends. The full variable domain, rest sourced from reference TRBV9 and TRBJ2-7, is DSGVTQTPKHLITATGQRVTLRCSPRSGDLSVYWYQQSLDQGLQFLIQYYNGEERAKGNILERFSAQQFPDLHSELNLSSLELGDSALYFCASSVRPGSSYEQYFGPGTRLTVT.

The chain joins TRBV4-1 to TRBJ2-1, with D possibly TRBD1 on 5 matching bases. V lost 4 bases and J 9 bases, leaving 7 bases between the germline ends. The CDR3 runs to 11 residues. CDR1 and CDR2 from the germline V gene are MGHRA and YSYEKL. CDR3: CASSLDSEQFF. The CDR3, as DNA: TGCGCCAGCAGCCTCGACAGTGAGCAGTTCTTC.

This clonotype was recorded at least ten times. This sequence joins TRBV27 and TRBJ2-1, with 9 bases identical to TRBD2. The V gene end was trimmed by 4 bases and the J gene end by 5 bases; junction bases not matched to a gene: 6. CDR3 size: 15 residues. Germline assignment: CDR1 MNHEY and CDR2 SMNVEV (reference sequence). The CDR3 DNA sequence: TGTGCCAGCAGTTCCGCCGCTAGCGGGGACAATGAGCAGTTCTTC. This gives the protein CASSSAASGDNEQFF.

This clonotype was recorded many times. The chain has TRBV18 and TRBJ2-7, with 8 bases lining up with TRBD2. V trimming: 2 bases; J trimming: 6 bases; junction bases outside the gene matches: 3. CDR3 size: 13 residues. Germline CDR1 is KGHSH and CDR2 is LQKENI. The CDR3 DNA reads TGTGCCAGCTCACCATCGGGAGGGGGCGAGCAGTACTTC. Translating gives CASSPSGGGEQYF.

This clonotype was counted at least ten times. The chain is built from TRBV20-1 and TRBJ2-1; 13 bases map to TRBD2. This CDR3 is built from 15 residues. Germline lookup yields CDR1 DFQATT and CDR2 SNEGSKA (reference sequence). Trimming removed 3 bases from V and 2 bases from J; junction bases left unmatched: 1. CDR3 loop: CSARGTSGTYNEQFF. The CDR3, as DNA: TGCAGTGCTAGGGGGACTAGCGGGACCTACAATGAGCAGTTCTTC.

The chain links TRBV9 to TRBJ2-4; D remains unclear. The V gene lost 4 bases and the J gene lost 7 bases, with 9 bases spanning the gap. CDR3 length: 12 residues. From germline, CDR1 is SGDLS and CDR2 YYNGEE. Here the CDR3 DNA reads TGTGCCAGCAGCCCTGCGGCGAACATTCAGTACTTC. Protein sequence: CASSPAANIQYF.

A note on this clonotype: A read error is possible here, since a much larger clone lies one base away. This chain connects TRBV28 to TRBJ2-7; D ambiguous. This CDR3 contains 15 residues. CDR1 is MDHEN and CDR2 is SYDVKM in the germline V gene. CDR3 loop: CTSSLSSSATYEQYF. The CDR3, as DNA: TGTACCAGCAGTTTATCTTCCAGCGCCACATACGAGCAGTACTTC.

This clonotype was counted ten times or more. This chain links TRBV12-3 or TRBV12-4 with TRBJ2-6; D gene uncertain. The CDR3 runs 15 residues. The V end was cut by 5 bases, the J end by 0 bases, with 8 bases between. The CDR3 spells CASSINYSGANVLTF. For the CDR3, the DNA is TGTGCCAGCAGTATAAATTACTCTGGGGCCAACGTCCTGACTTTC.

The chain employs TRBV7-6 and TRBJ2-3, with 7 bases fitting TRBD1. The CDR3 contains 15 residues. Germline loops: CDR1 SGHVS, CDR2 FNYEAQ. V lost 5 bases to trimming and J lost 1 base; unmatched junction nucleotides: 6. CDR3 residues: CASSAGQDGTDTQYF. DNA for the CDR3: TGTGCCAGCAGCGCCGGACAGGACGGCACAGATACGCAGTATTTT.

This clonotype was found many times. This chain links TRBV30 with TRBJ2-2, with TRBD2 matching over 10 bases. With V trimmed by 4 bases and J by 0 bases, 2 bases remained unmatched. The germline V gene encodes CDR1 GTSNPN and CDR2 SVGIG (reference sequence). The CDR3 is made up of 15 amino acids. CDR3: CAWKLAGTNTGELFF. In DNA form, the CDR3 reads TGTGCCTGGAAACTAGCGGGGACGAACACCGGGGAGCTGTTTTTT.

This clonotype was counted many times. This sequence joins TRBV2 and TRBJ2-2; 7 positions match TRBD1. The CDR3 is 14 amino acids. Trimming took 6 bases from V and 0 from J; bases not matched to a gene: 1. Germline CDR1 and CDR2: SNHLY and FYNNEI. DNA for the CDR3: TGTGCCAGCAGAGGGACAGCGAACACCGGGGAGCTGTTTTTT. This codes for CASRGTANTGELFF.

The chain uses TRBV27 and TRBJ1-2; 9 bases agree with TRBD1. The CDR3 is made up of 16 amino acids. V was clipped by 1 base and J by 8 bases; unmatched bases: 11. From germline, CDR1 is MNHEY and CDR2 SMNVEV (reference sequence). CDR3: CASSLFRGTGLGGYTF. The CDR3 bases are TGTGCCAGCAGTTTATTTCGCGGGACAGGGCTTGGGGGCTACACCTTC.

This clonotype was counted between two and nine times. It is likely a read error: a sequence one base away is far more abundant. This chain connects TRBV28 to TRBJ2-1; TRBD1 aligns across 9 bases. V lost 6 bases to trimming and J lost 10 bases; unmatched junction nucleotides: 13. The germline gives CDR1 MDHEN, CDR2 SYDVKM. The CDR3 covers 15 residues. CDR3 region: CASSLGTGKIHEQFF. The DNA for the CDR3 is TGTGCCAGCAGCCTAGGGACAGGGAAAATCCACGAGCAGTTCTTC.

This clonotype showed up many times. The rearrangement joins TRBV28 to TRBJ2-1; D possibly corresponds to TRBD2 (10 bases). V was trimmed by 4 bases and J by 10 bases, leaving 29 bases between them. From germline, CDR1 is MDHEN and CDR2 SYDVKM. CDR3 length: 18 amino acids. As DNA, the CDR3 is TGTGCCAGCAGTTCCCCAATACAGGGGGCCGGGACTAGCGTAGAGCAGTTCTTC. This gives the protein CASSSPIQGAGTSVEQFF.

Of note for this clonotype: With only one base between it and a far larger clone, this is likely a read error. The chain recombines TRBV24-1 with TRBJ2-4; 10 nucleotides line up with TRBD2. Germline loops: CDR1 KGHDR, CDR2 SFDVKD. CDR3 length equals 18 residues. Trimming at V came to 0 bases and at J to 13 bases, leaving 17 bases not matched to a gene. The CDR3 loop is CATSDLWTSGSSYNEQYF. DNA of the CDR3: TGTGCCACCAGTGATTTGTGGACTAGCGGAAGCTCCTACAATGAGCAGTACTTC.

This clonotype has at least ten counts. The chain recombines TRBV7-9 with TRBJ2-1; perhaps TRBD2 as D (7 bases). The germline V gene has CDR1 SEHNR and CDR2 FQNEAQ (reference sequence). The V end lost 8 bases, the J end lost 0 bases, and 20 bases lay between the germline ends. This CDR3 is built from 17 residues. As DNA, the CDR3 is TGTGCCAGCGTCCTTGGACTAGGGGGAAGCTCCTACAATGAGCAGTTCTTC. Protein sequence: CASVLGLGGSSYNEQFF.

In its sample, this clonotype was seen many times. The CDR3 here is CASSEIRHTGELFF. The CDR3 DNA is TGTGCCAGCAGTGAAATTCGCCACACCGGGGAGCTGTTTTTT. V and J are TRBV2 and TRBJ2-2; D gene uncertain. Germline V CDR1 and CDR2: SNHLY, FYNNEI. CDR3 length: 14 residues. Trimming cost V 2 bases and J 3 bases, with 7 bases left between them.

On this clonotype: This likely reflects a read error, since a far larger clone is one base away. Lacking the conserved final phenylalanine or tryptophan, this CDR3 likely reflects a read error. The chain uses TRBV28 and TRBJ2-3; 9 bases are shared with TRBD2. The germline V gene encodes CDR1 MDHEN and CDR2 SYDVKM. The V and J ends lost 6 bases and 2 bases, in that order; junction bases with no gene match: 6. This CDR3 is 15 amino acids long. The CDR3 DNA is TGTGCCAGCAGAAATCAGCGGGAGGTCACAGATACGCAGTATTCT. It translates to CASRNQREVTDTQYS.

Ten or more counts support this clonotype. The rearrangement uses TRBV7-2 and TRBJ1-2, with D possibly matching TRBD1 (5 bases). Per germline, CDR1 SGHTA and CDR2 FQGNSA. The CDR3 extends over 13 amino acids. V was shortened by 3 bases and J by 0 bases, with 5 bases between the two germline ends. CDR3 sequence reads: CASSLTANYGYTF. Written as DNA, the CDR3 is TGTGCCAGCAGCTTGACAGCTAACTATGGCTACACCTTC. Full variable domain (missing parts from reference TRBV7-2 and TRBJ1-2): GAGVSQSPSNKVTEKGKDVELRCDPISGHTALYWYRQSLGQGLEFLIYFQGNSAPDKSGLPSDRFSAERTGGSVSTLTIQRTQQEDSAVYLCASSLTANYGYTFGSGTRLTVV.

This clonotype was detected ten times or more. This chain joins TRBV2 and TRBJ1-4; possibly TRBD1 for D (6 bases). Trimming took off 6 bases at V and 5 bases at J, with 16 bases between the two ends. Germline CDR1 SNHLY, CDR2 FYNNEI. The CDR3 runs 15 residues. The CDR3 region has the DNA TGTGCCAGCAGAGTGACAGGAGGAGAAAATGAAAAACTGTTTTTT. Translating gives CASRVTGGENEKLFF. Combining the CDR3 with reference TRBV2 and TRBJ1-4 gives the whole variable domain EPEVTQTPSHQVTQMGQEVILRCVPISNHLYFYWYRQILGQKVEFLVSFYNNEISEKSEIFDDQFSVERPDGSNFTLKIRSTKLEDSAMYFCASRVTGGENEKLFFGSGTQLSVL.

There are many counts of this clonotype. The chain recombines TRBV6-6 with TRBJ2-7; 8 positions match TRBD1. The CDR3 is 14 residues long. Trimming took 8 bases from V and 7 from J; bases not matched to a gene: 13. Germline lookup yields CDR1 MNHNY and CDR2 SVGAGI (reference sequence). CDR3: CASQTQGAGQEQYF. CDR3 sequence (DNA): TGTGCCAGCCAGACCCAGGGGGCAGGGCAAGAGCAGTACTTC.

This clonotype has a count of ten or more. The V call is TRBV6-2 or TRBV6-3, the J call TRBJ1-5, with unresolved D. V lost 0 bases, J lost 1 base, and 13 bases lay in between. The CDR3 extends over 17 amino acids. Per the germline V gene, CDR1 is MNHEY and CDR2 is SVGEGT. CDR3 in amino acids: CASSYSIARRSNQPQHF. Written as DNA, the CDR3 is TGTGCCAGCAGTTACTCTATCGCTCGCCGAAGCAATCAGCCCCAGCATTTT.

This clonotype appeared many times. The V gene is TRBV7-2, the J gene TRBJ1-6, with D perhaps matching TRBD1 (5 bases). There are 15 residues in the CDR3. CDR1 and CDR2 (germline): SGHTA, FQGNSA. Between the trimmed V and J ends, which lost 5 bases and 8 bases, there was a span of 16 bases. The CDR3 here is CASSQLQAGDSPLHF. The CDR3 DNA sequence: TGTGCCAGCAGCCAGCTTCAAGCGGGGGATTCACCCCTCCACTTT.

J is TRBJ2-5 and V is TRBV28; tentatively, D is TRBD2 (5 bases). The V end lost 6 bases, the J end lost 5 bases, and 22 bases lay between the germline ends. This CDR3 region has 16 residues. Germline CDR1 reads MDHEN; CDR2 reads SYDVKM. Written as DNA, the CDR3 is TGTGCCAGCAGCGTGCGTAGCGTCGAGGTGCGGGAGACCCAGTACTTC. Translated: CASSVRSVEVRETQYF.